The rows below give T cell receptor beta chains drawn from one sample of a study of molecular identifiers for immune sequencing clone quantification. TCRdb reanalysed the PCR reads using MiXCR and keeps one entry per CDR3 protein. The table lists about 320,000 distinct CDR3 sequences, 20% to 25% of them singletons, with 0.81% in the top ten. The source material was naive CD8+ T cells from blood, with Jurkat cell RNA spiked in. Source of these receptors: a human donor in good health. Some libraries in this study had Jurkat cell RNA spiked in. Both conserved end residues are part of each CDR3.

V gene	CDR3 protein
TRBV30	CAWEPRGTTGELFF
TRBV6-1	CASSEWGLAGVEETQYF
TRBV24-1	CATADRLNQPQHF
TRBV7-9	CASSLDRRSYEQFF
TRBV4-3	CASSQSSQTGIYEQYF
TRBV13	CASSELAGGPSYEQYF
TRBV7-9	CASSLARGGQYF
TRBV20-1	CSATPMTSGGSDTQYF
TRBV2	CASSEGERTYRNTIYF
TRBV4-3	CASSQDRRGSYNEQFF
TRBV11-2	CASSRGGDLTHYEQYF
TRBV2	CASSDPGLNTGELFF
TRBV19	CASSMGTSGSPEQYF
TRBV19	CASTAGSSYNEQFF
TRBV6-1	CASSEGLRTYSGRDTDTQYF
TRBV5-1	CASSFTGGTADTQYF
TRBV12-3/TRBV12-4	CASIGDREAEQFF
TRBV30	CAWETGDGLTDTQYF
TRBV12-3/TRBV12-4	CASSPLISTGELFF
TRBV19	CASSPGLYTGELFF
TRBV7-2	CASSPGTSGFGEQYF
TRBV19	CASSGQGGSNQPQHF
TRBV10-3	CAISDEGLENIQYF
TRBV24-1	CATSDGPRGPVTDTQYF
TRBV12-3/TRBV12-4	CASSLGGAGGSSNQPQHF
TRBV4-1	CASSQRVLPGEQYF
TRBV5-1	CASSLDAAGWNTGELFF
TRBV6-2/TRBV6-3	CASSYSGRGTEAFF
TRBV11-3	CASRSRGDNEQFF
TRBV4-3	CASSPGLAGGVYEQYF
TRBV6-2/TRBV6-3	CATEDAGGGTDTQYF
TRBV12-3/TRBV12-4	CASSFGTPMGEQFF
TRBV20-1	CSVPSGPLRATNEKLFF
TRBV27	CASSLDRANRPQHF
TRBV5-6	CASSGGQGYTEAFF
TRBV2	CASSEEPGGNQPQHF
TRBV12-3/TRBV12-4	CASASSREGENEQFF